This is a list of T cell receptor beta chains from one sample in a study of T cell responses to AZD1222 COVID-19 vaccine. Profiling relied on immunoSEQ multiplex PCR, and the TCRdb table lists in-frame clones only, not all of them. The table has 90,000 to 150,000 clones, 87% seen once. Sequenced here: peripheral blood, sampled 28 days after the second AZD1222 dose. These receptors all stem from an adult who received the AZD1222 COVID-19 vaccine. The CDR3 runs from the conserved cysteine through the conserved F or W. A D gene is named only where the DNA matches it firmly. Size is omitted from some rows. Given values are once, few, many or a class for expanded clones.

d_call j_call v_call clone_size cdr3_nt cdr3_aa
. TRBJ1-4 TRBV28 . TGTGCCAGCAGTCAGCCCGGGTCCCCTAATGAAAAACTGTTTTTT CASSQPGSPNEKLFF
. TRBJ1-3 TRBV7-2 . TGTGCCAGCAGCGAGGACACGACTCTCTCTGGAAACACCATATATTTT CASSEDTTLSGNTIYF
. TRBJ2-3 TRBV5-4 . TGTGCCAGCAGCTTGCCCAGAGGGGGTTCCGGAGATACGCAGTATTTT CASSLPRGGSGDTQYF
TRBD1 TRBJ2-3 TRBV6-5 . TGTGCCAGCAAGCTCCAGGGGGCCCGCACAGATACGCAGTATTTT CASKLQGARTDTQYF
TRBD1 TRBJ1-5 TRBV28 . TGTGCCACCCTGGACAGGGTGGGGGGCAATCAGCCCCAGCATTTT CATLDRVGGNQPQHF
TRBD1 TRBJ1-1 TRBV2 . TGTGCCAGTGACAGGGGGAACACTGAAGCTTTCTTT CASDRGNTEAFF
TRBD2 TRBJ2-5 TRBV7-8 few TGTGCCAGCAGCTTATTTGGTAGCGGGGGTGGCGGGACCCAGTACTTC CASSLFGSGGGGTQYF
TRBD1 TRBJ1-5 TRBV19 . TGTGCCAGTACCCCAGGGACAGGGCTGGAGCAGCCCCAGCATTTT CASTPGTGLEQPQHF
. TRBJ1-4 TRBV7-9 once TGTGCCAGCAGCACCTACACAGGCGCCGAAAAACTGTTTTTT CASSTYTGAEKLFF
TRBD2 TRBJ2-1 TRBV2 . TGTGCCAGCAGCGTTAGCGGGGGGGCCTACAATGAGCAGTTCTTC CASSVSGGAYNEQFF
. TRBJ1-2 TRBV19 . TGTGCCAGTAGTGGCGGGGGGAGTGGCTACACCTTC CASSGGGSGYTF
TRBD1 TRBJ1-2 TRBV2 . TGTGCCAGCAGTGAATGGGACAGGGCCTATGGCTACACCTTC CASSEWDRAYGYTF
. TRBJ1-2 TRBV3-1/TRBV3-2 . TGTGCCAGCAGCCAAGTCGGGGGGTACTATGGCTACACCTTC CASSQVGGYYGYTF
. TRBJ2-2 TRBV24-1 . TGTGCCACCAGTGATATCCGGAGGGGCGACACCGGGGAGCTGTTTTTT CATSDIRRGDTGELFF
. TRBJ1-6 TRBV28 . TGTGCCAGCAAAGTCGGAAATAATTCACCCCTCCACTTT CASKVGNNSPLHF
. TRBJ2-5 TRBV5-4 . TGTGCCAGCAGCTTGGCCACAGACGGGCGGGAGACCCAGTACTTC CASSLATDGRETQYF
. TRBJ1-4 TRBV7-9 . TGTGCCAGCAGCCCACCGACAGTCTCAACTAATGAAAAACTGTTTTTT CASSPPTVSTNEKLFF
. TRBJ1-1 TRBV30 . TGTGCCTGGAGTATCGGCACAGGGAGAACTGAAGCTTTCTTT CAWSIGTGRTEAFF
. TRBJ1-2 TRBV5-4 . TGTGCCAGCAGCTTCGGGCAGGAGCATGGCTACACCTTC CASSFGQEHGYTF
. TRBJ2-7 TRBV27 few TGTGCCAGCAGTTCCGAGCAGTACTTC CASSSEQYF
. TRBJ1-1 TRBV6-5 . TGTGCCAGCACTGGGGCAGGGACCTTTGGGACTGAAGCTTTCTTT CASTGAGTFGTEAFF
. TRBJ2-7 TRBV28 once TGTGCCAGCAGTTCCCCGGGCTTTGGAGGCTACGAGCAGTACTTC CASSSPGFGGYEQYF
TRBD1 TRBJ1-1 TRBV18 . TGTGCCAGCTCGACAGGGGACACTGAAGCTTTCTTT CASSTGDTEAFF
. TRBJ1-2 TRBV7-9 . TGTGCCAGCAGCTTAGGGGGCGCGGGCTATGGCTACACCTTC CASSLGGAGYGYTF
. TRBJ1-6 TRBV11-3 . TGTGCCAGCAGCTTCGACAGATTCTCACCCCTCCACTTT CASSFDRFSPLHF
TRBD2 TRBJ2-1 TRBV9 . TGTGCCAGCAGCGATTCCCGGGGGGGTCGTTTTCGCAATGAGCAGTTCTTC CASSDSRGGRFRNEQFF
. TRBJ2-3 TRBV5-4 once TGTGCCAGCAGCTCTCCTATTTCCACAGATACGCAGTATTTT CASSSPISTDTQYF
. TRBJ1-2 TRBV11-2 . TGTGCCAGCAGCCCACATTTGGGAGTTGGCTATGGCTACACCTTC CASSPHLGVGYGYTF
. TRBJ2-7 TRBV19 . TGTGCCAGTAGCACCGACAGGCCACCCTACGAGCAGTACTTC CASSTDRPPYEQYF
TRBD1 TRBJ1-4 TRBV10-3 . TGTGCCATCAGTCCTACAGGGGAAACAACTAATGAAAAACTGTTTTTT CAISPTGETTNEKLFF
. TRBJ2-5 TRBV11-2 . TGTGCCAGCAGCAGGGCCGGGCCTCGGGAGACCCAGTACTTC CASSRAGPRETQYF
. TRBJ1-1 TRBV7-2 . TGTGCCAGCAGCTTTTCCCAGGGCACTGAAGCTTTCTTT CASSFSQGTEAFF
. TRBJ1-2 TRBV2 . TGTGCCAGCACCGGAGTGGGCGGTTATGGCTACACCTTC CASTGVGGYGYTF
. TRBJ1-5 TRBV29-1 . TGCAGCGTACGGGTTGGGGGCAATCAGCCCCAGCATTTT CSVRVGGNQPQHF
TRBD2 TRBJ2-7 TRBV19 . TGTGCCAGTAGTATCTCAAGCGGGAGCTCCTACGAGCAGTACTTC CASSISSGSSYEQYF
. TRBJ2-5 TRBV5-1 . TGCGCCAGCAGCTTGGCCGGTCCAGCGGAGACCCAGTACTTC CASSLAGPAETQYF
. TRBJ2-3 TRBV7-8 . TGTGCCAGCAGCGTGAACACAGATACGCAGTATTTT CASSVNTDTQYF
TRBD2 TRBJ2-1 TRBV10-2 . TGCGCCAGCAGTACGGGACTAGCGGGGGCGGGGGGGCAGTTCTTC CASSTGLAGAGGQFF
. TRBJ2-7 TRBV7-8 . TGTGCCAGCAGCTTAGAAGGGTTCGACGAGCAGTACTTC CASSLEGFDEQYF
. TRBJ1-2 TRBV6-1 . TGTGCCAGCAGTTCGGGACAACTGGGCTACACCTTC CASSSGQLGYTF
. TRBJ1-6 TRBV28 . TGTGCCAGCAGTTTAGGGTTGGGTAATTCACCCCTCCACTTT CASSLGLGNSPLHF
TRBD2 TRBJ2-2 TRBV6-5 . TGTGCCAGCAGTTTCCCGGGGGGACGTTTCGGGGAGCTGTTTTTT CASSFPGGRFGELFF
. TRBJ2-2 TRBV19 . TGTGCCAGTAGTACTCCAGGGGACACCGGGGAGCTGTTTTTT CASSTPGDTGELFF
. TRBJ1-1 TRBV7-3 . TGTGCCAGCAGCATGGGGTTGGCAGGTGAAGCTTTCTTT CASSMGLAGEAFF